The 13 T cell receptor beta chains below were found in one sample sequenced in a study of blood T cell repertoires in COVID-19 (dated by TCRdb to 2018 to 2020). Library construction relied on the immunoSEQ multiplex PCR assay. TCRdb obtained this table from immuneACCESS and retained in-frame rearrangements with V and J assigned. These tables miss some clones; where compared with another copy, unresolved V genes account for less than half of the shortfall, and the remainder is unexplained. This sample lists 200,000 to 300,000 clones; 86% were detected once. The ten largest account for nearly 2% of the sample. Sequenced sample: peripheral blood. The receptors here all came from a man younger than 40 with active or convalescent COVID-19.

V gene TRBV3-1 (or the pseudogene TRBV3-2) combines with J gene TRBJ1-2, with TRBD1 identical over 7 bases. Germline CDR1 and CDR2: LGHDT and YNNKEL (reference sequence). The CDR3 covers 16 residues. With 1 base clipped from V and 0 bases from J, the junction kept 5 bases outside the gene matches. The CDR3 nucleotides are TGTGCCAGCAGCCAAGTAGGCCAGGGGGCTAACTATGGCTACACCTTC. Encoded protein: CASSQVGQGANYGYTF.

The CDR3, as DNA: TGTGCCAGCAGCCACGTAATACTGGACAAGCAGTACTTC. It translates to CASSHVILDKQYF. The chain employs TRBV7-9 and TRBJ2-7; D might be TRBD1 (5 bases). V lost 5 bases to trimming and J lost 8 bases, with 16 bases between them. CDR1 is SEHNR and CDR2 is FQNEAQ in the germline V gene (reference sequence). The CDR3 covers 13 residues.

The chain links TRBV5-1 to TRBJ2-1; 9 bases match TRBD2. Looked up from germline, CDR1 is SGHRS and CDR2 is YFSETQ. CDR3 size: 14 residues. The V gene end was trimmed by 6 bases and the J gene end by 9 bases; junction bases not matched to a gene: 10. Here the CDR3 reads CASTYRGGAGEQFF. CDR3 nucleotide sequence: TGCGCCAGCACCTATCGCGGGGGGGCGGGTGAGCAGTTCTTC.

This chain joins TRBV28 and TRBJ1-3; possibly TRBD1 for D (5 bases). The length of the CDR3 is 15 residues. V was cut by 5 bases and J by 9 bases, with 20 bases left in between. Germline-derived CDR1 and CDR2 are MDHEN and SYDVKM. CDR3 protein: CASSPRGRDFGTIYF. The CDR3, as DNA: TGTGCCAGCAGTCCCCGAGGCAGGGACTTTGGCACCATATATTTT.

The chain recombines TRBV19 with TRBJ1-4, with TRBD1 matching 8 bases. The germline V gene has CDR1 LNHDA and CDR2 SQIVND (reference sequence). V shed 6 bases and J 7 bases; nucleotides not matched to a gene: 10. The CDR3 consists of 15 residues. The CDR3 here is CASRLSDRGSEKLFF. The CDR3 bases are TGTGCCAGTAGGCTATCAGACAGGGGTAGTGAAAAACTGTTTTTT.

The genes are TRBV11-2 and TRBJ2-1, with TRBD1 identical over 10 bases. In germline, CDR1 is SGHAT, CDR2 FQNNGV. This CDR3 has 16 amino acids. J was trimmed by 6 bases and V by 5 bases; bases with no gene match: 10. CDR3 sequence (DNA): TGTGCCAGCAGCCGAATGGGGACAGGGGCTTTCAATGAGCAGTTCTTC. It is translated as CASSRMGTGAFNEQFF.

V is TRBV29-1 and J is TRBJ1-4; D gene unclear. CDR1 is SQVTM, CDR2 ANQGSEA, per germline. This CDR3 has 13 residues. V lost 4 bases and J 0 bases, leaving 6 bases between the germline ends. The CDR3 is CSVAVATNEKLFF. In DNA form, the CDR3 reads TGCAGCGTTGCTGTTGCAACTAATGAAAAACTGTTTTTT.

The chain combines TRBV4-2 with TRBJ2-3, with TRBD2 as a possible D gene (6 bases). Germline CDR1 and CDR2: LGHNA and YNFKEQ. The CDR3 spans 16 residues. Trimming pared 4 bases from V and 0 bases from J, leaving 14 bases between. The CDR3 here is CASSPFRGSSTDTQYF. The CDR3 bases are TGTGCCAGCAGCCCCTTTCGGGGGAGTAGCACAGATACGCAGTATTTT.

The gene calls are TRBV5-6 and TRBJ1-1; 8 nucleotides line up with TRBD1. The CDR3 loop spans 14 amino acids. Per germline, CDR1 SGHDT and CDR2 YYEEEE. The trim removed 3 bases at V and 3 bases at J, leaving 4 bases unmatched. CDR3 nucleotides: TGTGCCAGCAGCTCCCAGGGGGCGGACACTGAAGCTTTCTTT. This sequence encodes CASSSQGADTEAFF.

The gene calls are TRBV7-3 and TRBJ1-1; possibly TRBD1 for D (6 bases). The CDR3 runs 14 residues. Germline assignment: CDR1 SGHTA and CDR2 FQGTGA. V was pared by 4 bases and J by 4 bases, with 13 bases between. The CDR3 DNA follows: TGTGCCAGCAGCTCCATGGGGGGGCCCACTGAAGCTTTCTTT. This sequence encodes CASSSMGGPTEAFF.

V is TRBV10-1 and J is TRBJ2-3; TRBD2 is a possible D gene (6 bases). The CDR3 loop spans 16 amino acids. The germline CDR1 and CDR2 sequences are WNHNN and SYGVQD (reference sequence). Trimming pared 0 bases from V and 2 bases from J, leaving 12 bases between. The CDR3 is CASSESMGGPTDTQYF. As DNA, the CDR3 is TGCGCCAGCAGTGAGTCGATGGGGGGACCCACAGATACGCAGTATTTT.

The rearrangement links TRBV18 to TRBJ2-1, with 10 bases matching TRBD2. J gave up 8 bases and V 3 bases, and 7 bases lay outside the gene matches. This CDR3 comprises 15 residues. The germline V gene has CDR1 KGHSH and CDR2 LQKENI. The CDR3 protein is CASSPERGGRYEQFF. Here the CDR3 DNA reads TGTGCCAGCTCACCGGAGCGGGGGGGCCGTTATGAGCAGTTCTTC. Drawing the rest from reference TRBV18 and TRBJ2-1, the complete variable domain is NAGVMQNPRHLVRRRGQEARLRCSPMKGHSHVYWYRQLPEEGLKFMVYLQKENIIDESGMPKERFSAEFPKEGPSILRIQQVVRGDSAAYFCASSPERGGRYEQFFGPGTRLTVL.

This chain connects TRBV29-1 to TRBJ1-2; TRBD1 might be the D (5 bases). Germline V gives CDR1 SQVTM, CDR2 ANQGSEA. The CDR3 sequence is 17 residues long. Trimming pared 0 bases from V and 1 base from J, leaving 18 bases between. The DNA for the CDR3 is TGCAGCGTTGAAGATCAAAGGGGTCAATTTCTTAACTATGGCTACACCTTC. Translating gives CSVEDQRGQFLNYGYTF.